This T cell receptor (beta chain) emerged from a study of T cells in localized non-small cell lung cancer. The repertoire was sequenced with immunoSEQ multiplex PCR; TCRdb's copy has only in-frame clones and lacks some. The data hold tens of thousands of clones, with approximately 94% observed a single time. On this clone itself: Antigen: not known.

Regarding the study as a whole: Heterogeneity remains possible, as sequencing covered one tumor region only. Uninvolved neighboring lung showed the greatest T cell clonality, exceeding tumor. Median about 56 top-100 tumor clones were shared with paired adjacent lung.

Germline V gives CDR1 SGHTA, CDR2 FQGNSA. The CDR3 covers 13 residues. The V and J ends lost 3 bases and 2 bases respectively, with 7 bases between them. The chain uses TRBV7-2 and TRBJ1-2; D ambiguous. The source material was peripheral blood, sampled before any cancer treatment. This receptor was obtained from a woman aged 35 to 70 with stage I lung adenocarcinoma. The CDR3 sequence: CASSFGANYGYTF. CDR3 nucleotides: TGTGCCAGCAGCTTTGGAGCAAACTATGGCTACACCTTC.